One and the same sample provided the 25 T cell receptor beta chains below, sequenced in a study of Ad26.COV2.S vaccination and SARS-CoV-2 variants. Treatment specified: around 19 received Ad26.COV2.S at low or high dose, single or two shots; roughly 5 received placebo; per-sample allocation not given. Sampling occurred on day 63 after the first vaccine or placebo injection. The protocol was immunoSEQ multiplex PCR, while the TCRdb copy is restricted to in-frame clones and leaves out a portion. The sample has over 350,000 clones; 80% to 90% are singletons. This sample comprised peripheral blood, obtained in a trial of Ad26.COV2.S vaccine versus placebo. Source of these receptors: a person aged 18-60 years who received the Ad26.COV2.S COVID-19 vaccine or a placebo.

The chain joins TRBV18 to TRBJ1-6; D is unclear. The V and J ends lost 2 bases and 13 bases respectively, with 21 bases between them. Germline V gene sequence: CDR1 KGHSH, CDR2 LQKENI. This CDR3 comprises 16 residues. CDR3 nucleotide sequence: TGTGCCAGCTCACCAGGCACCTGGGAAGGGTCCTTCCCCCTCCACTTT. It encodes CASSPGTWEGSFPLHF. Full variable domain (remainder filled in from reference TRBV18 and TRBJ1-6): NAGVMQNPRHLVRRRGQEARLRCSPMKGHSHVYWYRQLPEEGLKFMVYLQKENIIDESGMPKERFSAEFPKEGPSILRIQQVVRGDSAAYFCASSPGTWEGSFPLHFGNGTRLTVT.

The table lists this clone with a count of one. This chain joins TRBV6-6 and TRBJ2-5; 8 positions agree with TRBD2. CDR1 is MNHNY and CDR2 is SVGAGI in the germline V gene (reference sequence). This CDR3 comprises 14 residues. Germline trimming cut 2 bases from V and 3 bases from J; bases unmatched to any gene: 2. The CDR3 region has the DNA TGTGCCAGCAGTTACGGGCGGGGGGAAGAGACCCAGTACTTC. It yields the protein CASSYGRGEETQYF.

This chain joins TRBV2 and TRBJ1-1; 8 bases are shared with TRBD1. Germline V CDR1 and CDR2: SNHLY, FYNNEI. There are 19 residues in the CDR3. J was trimmed by 6 bases and V by 6 bases; bases with no gene match: 24. DNA for the CDR3: TGTGCCAGCAGACCCAGGAGGACAGGGTACAGGAGACTCGCTGCTGAAGCTTTCTTT. Its translation: CASRPRRTGYRRLAAEAFF. Full variable domain (rest looked up from reference TRBV2 and TRBJ1-1): EPEVTQTPSHQVTQMGQEVILRCVPISNHLYFYWYRQILGQKVEFLVSFYNNEISEKSEIFDDQFSVERPDGSNFTLKIRSTKLEDSAMYFCASRPRRTGYRRLAAEAFFGQGTRLTVV.

DNA for the CDR3: TGTGCCAGCAGTGACAGGGGCTATGGCTACACCTTC. Its translation is CASSDRGYGYTF. The rearrangement uses TRBV7-9 and TRBJ1-2; TRBD1 agrees at 8 bases. J gave up 4 bases and V 6 bases, and 1 base lay outside the gene matches. The CDR3 runs 12 residues. Germline CDR1 is SEHNR and CDR2 is FQNEAQ (reference sequence).

This clone was seen just once. The chain is built from TRBV6-5 and TRBJ1-6, with D unresolved. The CDR3 contains 14 residues. The V end lost 6 bases, the J end lost 0 bases, and 6 bases lay between the germline ends. The germline CDR1 and CDR2 sequences are MNHEY and SVGAGI. The DNA of the CDR3 is TGTGCCAGCAGCATTAGCTCCTATAATTCACCCCTCCACTTT. This codes for CASSISSYNSPLHF.

The chain is built from TRBV5-1 and TRBJ2-3, with a tentative D call TRBD1 (5 bases). Trimming took 4 bases from V and 8 from J, leaving 14 bases between them. The CDR3 has 13 residues. Per germline, CDR1 SGHRS and CDR2 YFSETQ. CDR3 sequence (DNA): TGCGCCAGCAGCGTATCAGGGCAAGGTACGCAGTATTTT. Amino acids: CASSVSGQGTQYF.

The J gene is TRBJ1-5, the V gene TRBV19; the D gene is possibly TRBD1 (6 bases). Trimming shortened V by 3 bases and J by 1 base, and 7 bases separated the two germline ends. Germline-derived CDR1 and CDR2 are LNHDA and SQIVND (reference sequence). The CDR3 is 14 residues long. For the CDR3, the DNA is TGTGCCAGTAGTATTCAGGGGAGCAATCAGCCCCAGCATTTT. It is translated as CASSIQGSNQPQHF.

This chain uses TRBV6-2 or TRBV6-3 with TRBJ1-3; D remains ambiguous. The germline CDR1 and CDR2 sequences are MNHEY and SVGEGT. The CDR3 contains 16 residues. Trimming took off 5 bases at V and 0 bases at J, with 14 bases between the two ends. CDR3: CASSQRTFSSGNTIYF. The CDR3 nucleotides read TGTGCCAGCAGTCAACGTACGTTCAGCTCTGGAAACACCATATATTTT.

The V call is TRBV5-5, the J call TRBJ2-2; a possible D gene is TRBD2 (6 bases). V was clipped by 1 base and J by 0 bases, with 7 bases between them. Germline V gives CDR1 SGHKS, CDR2 YYEKEE (reference sequence). The CDR3 covers 15 residues. Here the CDR3 reads CASSLTSPNTGELFF. As DNA, the CDR3 is TGTGCCAGCAGCTTGACTAGCCCGAACACCGGGGAGCTGTTTTTT.

The chain is built from TRBV6-5 and TRBJ2-7; 9 positions match TRBD1. The ends lost 7 bases at V and 5 bases at J; junction bases unmatched: 6. Germline V gives CDR1 MNHEY, CDR2 SVGAGI. The CDR3 spans 13 residues. The CDR3 DNA reads TGTGCCAGCAATCCACAGGGGGCCCACGAGCAGTACTTC. Its protein is CASNPQGAHEQYF.

The chain joins TRBV5-1 to TRBJ1-6; TRBD1 might be the D (5 bases). CDR1 SGHRS and CDR2 YFSETQ come from the germline V gene. The V gene lost 5 bases and the J gene lost 7 bases, with 13 bases spanning the gap. The CDR3 covers 14 residues. The CDR3, as DNA: TGCGCCAGCAGAGGGGACTTGGGGAATTCACCCCTCCACTTT. It yields the protein CASRGDLGNSPLHF.

This chain uses TRBV11-1 with TRBJ2-5; 7 bases are shared with TRBD1. Germline V CDR1 and CDR2: SGHAT, FQDESV (reference sequence). Trimming cost V 5 bases and J 5 bases; bases outside gene matches: 5. The CDR3 contains 13 residues. The DNA of the CDR3 is TGTGCCAGCAGCCTAGGGGGCCGGGAGACCCAGTACTTC. It translates to CASSLGGRETQYF.

The chain couples TRBV6-1 to TRBJ2-1, with D unresolved. From germline, CDR1 is MNHNS and CDR2 SASEGT. The CDR3 has 13 residues. Trimming took off 6 bases at V and 3 bases at J, with 9 bases between the two ends. The DNA of the CDR3 is TGTGCCAGCAGACCCGACAACTACAATGAGCAGTTCTTC. Translating it yields CASRPDNYNEQFF.

This rearrangement joins TRBV25-1 to TRBJ2-5; D remains unclear. The V and J ends lost 2 bases and 0 bases respectively, with 7 bases between them. CDR3 size: 14 residues. Germline V gives CDR1 MGHDK, CDR2 SYGVNS. The CDR3 DNA sequence: TGTGCCAGCAGTGAAATCTACAACCAAGAGACCCAGTACTTC. Its protein product is CASSEIYNQETQYF.

This clone was picked up a small number of times. The J gene is TRBJ1-1, the V gene TRBV6-5; D not resolved. V was clipped by 7 bases and J by 11 bases, with 14 bases between them. The CDR3 runs 11 residues. CDR1 is MNHEY, CDR2 SVGAGI, per germline. In DNA, the CDR3 is TGTGCCAGCATGGCGGGCCAGAAGGCTTTCTTT. It yields the protein CASMAGQKAFF.

V gene TRBV18 combines with J gene TRBJ1-2; TRBD1 is a possible D gene (5 bases). The V end was cut by 9 bases, the J end by 2 bases, with 13 bases between. This CDR3 spans 13 amino acids. From germline, CDR1 is KGHSH and CDR2 LQKENI. CDR3 loop: CASGEGRNYGYTF. In DNA, the CDR3 is TGTGCCAGTGGTGAGGGGCGAAACTATGGCTACACCTTC. The whole variable domain, remainder taken from reference TRBV18 and TRBJ1-2, is NAGVMQNPRHLVRRRGQEARLRCSPMKGHSHVYWYRQLPEEGLKFMVYLQKENIIDESGMPKERFSAEFPKEGPSILRIQQVVRGDSAAYFCASGEGRNYGYTFGSGTRLTVV.

This clone was observed once. The CDR3 nucleotides are TGTGCCAGCACCCAAACAGGACACGGGAATGGCTACACCTTC. The encoded protein is CASTQTGHGNGYTF. The V and J genes are TRBV6-5 and TRBJ1-2; D may be TRBD1 (5 bases). V lost 7 bases, J lost 6 bases, and 18 bases lay in between. CDR1 and CDR2 from the germline V gene are MNHEY and SVGAGI. This CDR3 spans 14 amino acids.

The CDR3 DNA follows: TGTGCCAGCAGCTTAACTTGGTCCAAGAACACCGGGGAGCTGTTTTTT. This sequence encodes CASSLTWSKNTGELFF. This chain links TRBV13 with TRBJ2-2; D is unclear. The germline V and J ends were trimmed by 2 bases and 1 base, with 11 bases remaining between them. CDR3 size: 16 residues. Germline V gene data show CDR1 as PRHDT and CDR2 as FYEKMQ (reference sequence).

This clone was counted a single time. The chain uses TRBV5-5 and TRBJ2-7; D not resolved. Germline CDR1 and CDR2: SGHKS and YYEKEE (reference sequence). V shed 0 bases and J shed 2 bases, with 9 bases lying between them. The CDR3 totals 14 residues. In DNA form, the CDR3 reads TGTGCCAGCAGCTTGGCGGACGACGCCTACGAGCAGTACTTC. Translated: CASSLADDAYEQYF.

V gene TRBV7-9 combines with J gene TRBJ2-7; TRBD2 matches at 11 bases. With V trimmed by 0 bases and J by 0 bases, 1 base remained unmatched. The length of the CDR3 is 16 residues. Germline CDR1 reads SEHNR; CDR2 reads FQNEAQ (reference sequence). The CDR3 sequence is CASSLALAGGSYEQYF. The CDR3 bases are TGTGCCAGCAGCTTAGCCCTAGCGGGGGGCTCCTACGAGCAGTACTTC.

This clone was detected only once. Other DNA sequences within the sample encode an identical CDR3. This chain uses TRBV5-1 with TRBJ2-2, with 7 positions matching TRBD1. The germline V gene has CDR1 SGHRS and CDR2 YFSETQ. Trimming took 5 bases from V and 2 from J; bases not matched to a gene: 3. The CDR3 is 14 residues long. CDR3 nucleotides: TGCGCCAGCAGTTGGACAGGAAACACCGGGGAGCTGTTTTTT. Translated, it gives CASSWTGNTGELFF.

The CDR3 spells CASSYKENTEAFF. As DNA, the CDR3 is TGTGCCAGCAGTTATAAAGAGAACACTGAAGCTTTCTTT. The chain employs TRBV6-5 and TRBJ1-1, with unresolved D. The germline CDR1 and CDR2 sequences are MNHEY and SVGAGI. The V end lost 3 bases, the J end lost 1 base, and 6 bases lay between the germline ends. CDR3 size: 13 residues.

This chain links TRBV19 with TRBJ2-2; tentative D call: TRBD1 (6 bases). Germline CDR1 and CDR2: LNHDA and SQIVND (reference sequence). V was cut by 5 bases and J by 4 bases, with 14 bases left in between. The CDR3 is 15 residues long. The CDR3 coding sequence is TGTGCCAGTAGTGGCTGGGCAGGGGCCACCGGGGAGCTGTTTTTT. This codes for CASSGWAGATGELFF.

J is TRBJ2-7 and V is TRBV5-4, with 7 bases that match TRBD1. The V gene's germline CDR1 is SGHNT and CDR2 YYREEE (reference sequence). The CDR3 covers 15 residues. With 4 bases clipped from V and 2 bases from J, the junction kept 9 bases outside the gene matches. Here the CDR3 DNA reads TGTGCCAGCAGCCTGGGACAGCTACTACCCTACGAGCAGTACTTC. As protein: CASSLGQLLPYEQYF.

The chain uses TRBV6-5 and TRBJ1-2; TRBD1 matches 7 bases. V lost 7 bases, J lost 3 bases, and 5 bases stayed unmatched. CDR1 and CDR2 from the germline V gene are MNHEY and SVGAGI. The CDR3 spans 13 residues. CDR3 region: CASKRQGYYGYTF. For the CDR3, the DNA is TGTGCCAGCAAGCGACAGGGATACTATGGCTACACCTTC.